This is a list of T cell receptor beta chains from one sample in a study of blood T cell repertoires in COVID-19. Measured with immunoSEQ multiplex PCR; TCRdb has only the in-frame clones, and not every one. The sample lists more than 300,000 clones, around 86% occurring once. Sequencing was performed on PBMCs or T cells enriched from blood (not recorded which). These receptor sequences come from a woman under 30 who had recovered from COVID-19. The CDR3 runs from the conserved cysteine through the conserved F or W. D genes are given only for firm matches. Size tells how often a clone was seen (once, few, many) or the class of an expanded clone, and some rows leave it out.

cdr3_nt: TGTGCCACCAGCAGAGATCTGAGGGAAGAAAAACTGTTTTTT
cdr3_aa: CATSRDLREEKLFF
v_call: TRBV15
clone_size: .
j_call: TRBJ1-4
d_call: .

cdr3_nt: TGTGCCAGCAGGGGACAGCCGAACACTGAAGCTTTCTTT
cdr3_aa: CASRGQPNTEAFF
v_call: TRBV6-5
clone_size: .
j_call: TRBJ1-1
d_call: TRBD1

cdr3_nt: TGTGCCAGCAGAAGGGACACTCTCTCTGGAAACACCATATATTTT
cdr3_aa: CASRRDTLSGNTIYF
v_call: TRBV7-9
clone_size: .
j_call: TRBJ1-3
d_call: .

cdr3_nt: TGTGCCAGCAGTCTCCAGAACAATCAGCCCCAGCATTTT
cdr3_aa: CASSLQNNQPQHF
v_call: TRBV28
clone_size: .
j_call: TRBJ1-5
d_call: .

cdr3_nt: TGTGCCAGCAACCCAGTAGGGGGCGAGCATGGCTACACCTTC
cdr3_aa: CASNPVGGEHGYTF
v_call: TRBV28
clone_size: .
j_call: TRBJ1-2
d_call: TRBD1

cdr3_nt: TGTGCCAGCAGCTTGGAGTTCGGGACAGGGAGGAATGAGCAGTTCTTC
cdr3_aa: CASSLEFGTGRNEQFF
v_call: TRBV5-8
clone_size: .
j_call: TRBJ2-1
d_call: TRBD1

cdr3_nt: TGTGCCAGCAGCTGGGGGGACAGGAACACCGGGGAGCTGTTTTTT
cdr3_aa: CASSWGDRNTGELFF
v_call: TRBV27
clone_size: .
j_call: TRBJ2-2
d_call: .

cdr3_nt: TGCGCCAGCAGCAAGGACAGGGCCTATGGCTACACCTTC
cdr3_aa: CASSKDRAYGYTF
v_call: TRBV10-1
clone_size: .
j_call: TRBJ1-2
d_call: TRBD1

cdr3_nt: TGTGCCAGCTCCCCTCCGGAGAGGGGGTTTGGTGAGCAGTTCTTC
cdr3_aa: CASSPPERGFGEQFF
v_call: TRBV18
clone_size: .
j_call: TRBJ2-1
d_call: .

cdr3_nt: TGTGCCAGCAGGTTAGGGGGCAACTATGGCTACACCTTC
cdr3_aa: CASRLGGNYGYTF
v_call: TRBV28
clone_size: .
j_call: TRBJ1-2
d_call: TRBD1

cdr3_nt: TGTGCCAGCAGCCCTGGACAGGGGGCAGACACTGAAGCTTTCTTT
cdr3_aa: CASSPGQGADTEAFF
v_call: TRBV11-2
clone_size: once
j_call: TRBJ1-1
d_call: TRBD1

cdr3_nt: TGTGCCAGCAGCCCCCCCTTTGGCTCAACTAATGAAAAACTGTTTTTT
cdr3_aa: CASSPPFGSTNEKLFF
v_call: TRBV28
clone_size: .
j_call: TRBJ1-4
d_call: .

cdr3_nt: TGCGCCAGCAGCTTGGACAGGGACCGAATCTGGGGCTACACCTTC
cdr3_aa: CASSLDRDRIWGYTF
v_call: TRBV5-1
clone_size: .
j_call: TRBJ1-2
d_call: .

cdr3_nt: TGTGCCAGCAAGAGCGGGTCCACAGATACGCAGTATTTT
cdr3_aa: CASKSGSTDTQYF
v_call: TRBV7-9
clone_size: .
j_call: TRBJ2-3
d_call: .

cdr3_nt: TGCGCCAGCAGCTCTGCGGGACTTACGAACACCGGGGAGCTGTTTTTT
cdr3_aa: CASSSAGLTNTGELFF
v_call: TRBV5-1
clone_size: .
j_call: TRBJ2-2
d_call: .

cdr3_nt: TGTGCCAGCAGTGACCGAGGACAGGGGAAGGAGACCCAGTACTTC
cdr3_aa: CASSDRGQGKETQYF
v_call: TRBV6-1
clone_size: .
j_call: TRBJ2-5
d_call: TRBD1

cdr3_nt: TGTGCCAGCAGCTTGGCACAGGGGGCCACGGGCTACACCTTC
cdr3_aa: CASSLAQGATGYTF
v_call: TRBV5-5
clone_size: .
j_call: TRBJ1-2
d_call: TRBD1

cdr3_nt: TGTGCCAGCTCACCCCCGAATGAGTATGAGCAGTTCTTC
cdr3_aa: CASSPPNEYEQFF
v_call: TRBV18
clone_size: .
j_call: TRBJ2-1
d_call: .

cdr3_nt: TGCAGTGCTAGTAGTCCCAGGGTGGCGAACACTGAAGCTTTCTTT
cdr3_aa: CSASSPRVANTEAFF
v_call: TRBV20-1
clone_size: .
j_call: TRBJ1-1
d_call: .

cdr3_nt: TGTGCCAGCAGTGGGAGAGCCTCTGGAAACACCATATATTTT
cdr3_aa: CASSGRASGNTIYF
v_call: TRBV2
clone_size: .
j_call: TRBJ1-3
d_call: .

cdr3_nt: TGTGCCAGTAGTATGACAGCCGATAGCTCCTACGAGCAGTACTTC
cdr3_aa: CASSMTADSSYEQYF
v_call: TRBV19
clone_size: .
j_call: TRBJ2-7
d_call: .

cdr3_nt: TGTGCCAGCAGTACTAGCGGGAGATTCAACAATGAGCAGTTCTTC
cdr3_aa: CASSTSGRFNNEQFF
v_call: TRBV6-5
clone_size: .
j_call: TRBJ2-1
d_call: TRBD2

cdr3_nt: TGCGCCAGCAGGAGCCGGATAGGAGACAATGAGCAGTTCTTC
cdr3_aa: CASRSRIGDNEQFF
v_call: TRBV4-1
clone_size: .
j_call: TRBJ2-1
d_call: .

cdr3_nt: TGCGCCAGCAGCTTGGGGGGACAGGGTTTGTCACCCCTCCACTTT
cdr3_aa: CASSLGGQGLSPLHF
v_call: TRBV5-1
clone_size: .
j_call: TRBJ1-6
d_call: TRBD1

cdr3_nt: TGTGCCAGCAGCCCCGCCCAGGGGAACTACAATGAGCAGTTCTTC
cdr3_aa: CASSPAQGNYNEQFF
v_call: TRBV11-2
clone_size: .
j_call: TRBJ2-1
d_call: .

cdr3_nt: TGTGCCAGCAGCGAACCTTGGACTAGCGGGGACCCAGAGACCCAGTACTTC
cdr3_aa: CASSEPWTSGDPETQYF
v_call: TRBV7-8
clone_size: .
j_call: TRBJ2-5
d_call: TRBD2

cdr3_nt: TGTGCCAGCAGTTCGACGGGGAACACTGAAGCTTTCTTT
cdr3_aa: CASSSTGNTEAFF
v_call: TRBV12-3/TRBV12-4
clone_size: .
j_call: TRBJ1-1
d_call: .

cdr3_nt: TGTGCCAGCAGCCCCGGGCCAGGAGGGGACTACGAGCAGTACTTC
cdr3_aa: CASSPGPGGDYEQYF
v_call: TRBV6-5
clone_size: .
j_call: TRBJ2-7
d_call: .

cdr3_nt: TGCGCCAGCAGTCAATACAAGGCGGGAGGTTCGATTAATGAGCAGTTCTTC
cdr3_aa: CASSQYKAGGSINEQFF
v_call: TRBV23-1
clone_size: .
j_call: TRBJ2-1
d_call: TRBD2

cdr3_nt: TGTGCCTGGAATTCCGGGACACTAGTCACAGATACGCAGTATTTT
cdr3_aa: CAWNSGTLVTDTQYF
v_call: TRBV30
clone_size: .
j_call: TRBJ2-3
d_call: .

cdr3_nt: TGTGCCGGGGGGGGGAACAGGGAGCACCTTGGCTACACCTTC
cdr3_aa: CAGGGNREHLGYTF
v_call: TRBV6-5
clone_size: few
j_call: TRBJ1-2
d_call: .

cdr3_nt: TGTGCCAGCAGTCACAGGAGCGCAACCGGGGAGCTGTTTTTT
cdr3_aa: CASSHRSATGELFF
v_call: TRBV7-9
clone_size: .
j_call: TRBJ2-2
d_call: .

cdr3_nt: TGTGCCAGTAGCGCGGGCGGGGAGGGCAATCAGCCCCAGCATTTT
cdr3_aa: CASSAGGEGNQPQHF
v_call: TRBV19
clone_size: .
j_call: TRBJ1-5
d_call: .

cdr3_nt: TGTGCCAGCAGTGAACAGGGGGGTTTGGGTGAAGCTTTCTTT
cdr3_aa: CASSEQGGLGEAFF
v_call: TRBV6-1
clone_size: .
j_call: TRBJ1-1
d_call: TRBD1

cdr3_nt: TGTGCCAGTTGTGGCCCGGGGGAGGGCCGAAACAATGAGCAGTTCTTC
cdr3_aa: CASCGPGEGRNNEQFF
v_call: TRBV19
clone_size: .
j_call: TRBJ2-1
d_call: TRBD2

cdr3_nt: TGTGCCAGCAGCCCTACTAGCGGGGCCTACGAGCAGTACTTC
cdr3_aa: CASSPTSGAYEQYF
v_call: TRBV3-1/TRBV3-2
clone_size: .
j_call: TRBJ2-7
d_call: TRBD2

cdr3_nt: TGTGCCAGCAGTTTTGGAGGGCACGGAAACACCATATATTTT
cdr3_aa: CASSFGGHGNTIYF
v_call: TRBV28
clone_size: .
j_call: TRBJ1-3
d_call: .

cdr3_nt: TGTGCCAGTAGTCCCAAAGGAGATCAGCCCCAGCATTTT
cdr3_aa: CASSPKGDQPQHF
v_call: TRBV19
clone_size: many
j_call: TRBJ1-5
d_call: .